This TCR beta chain originates from a study of T cell responses to AZD1222 COVID-19 vaccine. Study-wide points: Only after the peak T cell response were repertoires sampled.

Germline assignment: CDR1 SGHAT and CDR2 FQNNGV. This CDR3 region has 14 residues. Deletions cut 5 bases from V and 3 bases from J, with 14 bases between. This clone was seen a handful of times. Antigen specificity is unknown. Using immunoSEQ multiplex PCR, the repertoire was profiled, and TCRdb retains in-frame clones only, with some absent. The sample holds about 170,000 clones, around 90% seen once. The sample consisted of peripheral blood, taken on day 0 of AZD1222 vaccination. This chain uses TRBV11-2 with TRBJ2-7, with D perhaps given as TRBD1 or TRBD2 (5 bases each). This TCR was recovered from an adult in good health. This CDR3 is CASSPRDGYYEQYF. CDR3 bases: TGTGCCAGCAGCCCCCGGGACGGCTACTACGAGCAGTACTTC.